One sample yielded the 14 T cell receptor beta chains listed below, sequenced in a study of immune cell composition in non-small cell lung cancer. TCRdb's copy holds only in-frame clones and misses some; the assay was immunoSEQ multiplex PCR. This sample carries 4,500 to 6,500 clones, about three quarters of them seen once, and the ten largest clones take around 10%. Input material: lung tumor tissue. These receptors were collected from a human donor with non-small cell lung cancer.

This clone was observed a handful of times. The chain is built from TRBV7-6 and TRBJ1-3; TRBD1 matches at 7 bases. This CDR3 spans 15 amino acids. Germline V gene sequence: CDR1 SGHVS, CDR2 FNYEAQ. J was trimmed by 9 bases and V by 4 bases; bases with no gene match: 12. CDR3: CASSSGRDSRFTIYF. Written as DNA, the CDR3 is TGTGCCAGCAGCTCAGGGCGGGACAGCCGTTTCACCATATATTTT. The full variable domain, in which reference TRBV7-6 and TRBJ1-3 provide the parts outside the CDR3, is GAGVSQSPRYKVTKRGQDVALRCDPISGHVSLYWYRQALGQGPEFLTYFNYEAQQDKSGLPNDRFSAERPEGSISTLTIQRTEQRDSAMYRCASSSGRDSRFTIYFGEGSWLTVV.

The chain couples TRBV14 to TRBJ1-2; D might be TRBD1 (5 bases). The CDR3 contains 15 residues. Germline CDR1 is SGHDN and CDR2 is FVKESK. V dropped 0 bases and J dropped 5 bases, with 13 bases sitting between them. The CDR3 reads CASSQDHGGAYGYTF. CDR3 DNA sequence: TGTGCCAGCAGCCAAGATCATGGAGGGGCGTATGGCTACACCTTC.

This clone was detected only a few times. The CDR3 sequence is CASSQDKGTGNEKLFF. CDR3 DNA sequence: TGTGCCAGCAGCCAAGATAAGGGGACAGGGAATGAAAAACTGTTTTTT. J is TRBJ1-4 and V is TRBV4-2; 9 bases are a match to TRBD1. The V gene's germline CDR1 is LGHNA and CDR2 YNFKEQ. V trimming: 0 bases; J trimming: 5 bases; junction bases outside the gene matches: 4. CDR3 length: 16 residues.

The chain recombines TRBV27 with TRBJ2-5; no clear D. The J call is in doubt because the DNA end fits TRBJ2-7 better. The CDR3 length is 14 residues. Per germline, CDR1 MNHEY and CDR2 SMNVEV (reference sequence). CDR3 sequence: CASSFDIKSYEQYF. CDR3 DNA sequence: TGTGCCAGCAGTTTCGACATCAAATCCTACGAGCAGTACTTC.

The genes are TRBV7-3 and TRBJ1-3, with TRBD1 matching over 9 bases. The CDR3 loop spans 14 amino acids. V gave up 4 bases and J gave up 4 bases; unmatched junction bases: 2. The V gene's germline CDR1 is SGHTA and CDR2 FQGTGA. The CDR3 is CASSSGQGGNTIYF. DNA for the CDR3: TGTGCCAGCAGCTCAGGACAGGGGGGAAACACCATATATTTT.

This clone has a handful of counts. The V gene is TRBV19, the J gene TRBJ2-7, with 8 bases that match TRBD1. Germline CDR1 LNHDA, CDR2 SQIVND (reference sequence). The CDR3 covers 14 residues. With V trimmed by 4 bases and J by 3 bases, 5 bases remained unmatched. The CDR3 is CASSSTGQDYEQYF. CDR3 sequence (DNA): TGTGCCAGTAGTAGCACGGGACAGGACTACGAGCAGTACTTC.

This clone was counted only a few times. This chain connects TRBV29-1 to TRBJ2-2, with unresolved D. The germline CDR1 and CDR2 sequences are SQVTM and ANQGSEA. Trimming pared 1 base from V and 6 bases from J, leaving 6 bases between. This CDR3 comprises 12 residues. CDR3 bases: TGCAGCGTTGAAGTAGTGGCCGGGGAGCTGTTTTTT. This gives the protein CSVEVVAGELFF.

The CDR3 region has the DNA TGTGCCAGCAGCCCCCCGGGACTGAACAATCAGCCCCAGCATTTT. Its protein is CASSPPGLNNQPQHF. The chain combines TRBV6-6 with TRBJ1-5; D perhaps matches TRBD1 (5 bases). The CDR3 covers 15 residues. CDR1 and CDR2 (germline): MNHNY, SVGAGI (reference sequence). Trimming took off 6 bases at V and 3 bases at J, with 15 bases between the two ends.

This clone came up once. The genes are TRBV10-3 and TRBJ1-2; TRBD1 agrees at 8 bases. The CDR3 is 14 residues long. Losses at the gene ends were 8 bases for V and 3 bases for J; bases not matched to a gene: 8. From germline, CDR1 is ENHRY and CDR2 SYGVKD. CDR3 protein: CAISRDRSYYGYTF. Here the CDR3 DNA reads TGTGCCATCTCGAGGGACAGGTCTTACTATGGCTACACCTTC.

The chain carries TRBV4-3 and TRBJ2-3, with 8 bases that match TRBD2. The CDR3 has 15 residues. In germline, CDR1 is LGHNA, CDR2 YSLEER. With 4 bases clipped from V and 5 bases from J, the junction kept 8 bases outside the gene matches. The CDR3 nucleotides read TGCGCCAGCAGCCGGGGAGCGGGAGCGGGAGATACGCAGTATTTT. Its translation: CASSRGAGAGDTQYF.

The chain carries TRBV6-5 and TRBJ2-5; 7 bases line up with TRBD1. CDR3 length equals 13 residues. Germline loops: CDR1 MNHEY, CDR2 SVGAGI. Unmatched junction bases numbered 9, after V lost 7 bases and J lost 7 bases. In nucleotides, the CDR3 is TGTGCCAGCACCTTACAGGGGATGGGGACCCAGTACTTC. It yields the protein CASTLQGMGTQYF.

This clone showed up just a few times. The chain recombines TRBV7-9 with TRBJ1-2; 12 bases are a match to TRBD1. The CDR3 extends over 16 amino acids. Trimming removed 6 bases from V and 6 bases from J; junction bases left unmatched: 11. Germline V lookup: CDR1 SEHNR, CDR2 FQNEAQ (reference sequence). Written as DNA, the CDR3 is TGTGCCAGCAGACCGACGGCCGGGACAGGGGGCGATGGCTACACCTTC. This translates into CASRPTAGTGGDGYTF.

Only a few counts were recorded for this clone. The chain is built from TRBV10-3 and TRBJ1-2; tentative D call: TRBD1 (5 bases). Germline loops: CDR1 ENHRY, CDR2 SYGVKD. Trimming removed 3 bases at V and 6 bases at J, with 14 bases between. This CDR3 is 14 amino acids long. CDR3 sequence reads: CAISEGVRVNGYTF. CDR3 sequence (DNA): TGTGCCATCAGTGAAGGGGTCAGGGTGAATGGCTACACCTTC.

The V gene is TRBV28, the J gene TRBJ1-2; 9 positions match TRBD1. From germline, CDR1 is MDHEN and CDR2 SYDVKM. CDR3 length: 15 residues. J lost 3 bases, V lost 6 bases, and 8 bases had no gene match. For the CDR3, the DNA is TGTGCCAGCAGCCCCCCCGGGACAGGGTACTATGGCTACACCTTC. This translates into CASSPPGTGYYGYTF.